This entry concerns a single TCR beta chain. Its antigen is undetermined. This specimen belongs to a study of early T cells in non-severe SARS-CoV-2 infection. Study-wide context: The study sequenced bulk RNA from unsorted whole blood, with chains unpaired.

Losses at the gene ends were 0 bases for V and 4 bases for J; bases not matched to a gene: 1. The CDR3 loop spans 16 amino acids. Per germline, CDR1 SGHTA and CDR2 FQGNSA. Each cDNA molecule carried a unique molecular identifier. TCRdb itself ran the 5' RACE reads through MiXCR, one entry per CDR3 protein. The sample lists under 85,000 distinct CDR3 sequences; 14% were seen once. The study's findings and limits: Matching results from VDJdb favored anti-spike CD8 responses, leaving private and CD4 specificities undetected.

The source of this sequence is an adult who was a healthcare worker with PCR-confirmed SARS-CoV-2 infection or an uninfected control (not recorded which). The chain links TRBV7-2 to TRBJ2-5; 14 nucleotides agree with TRBD2. The sequenced sample was whole blood. This chain's CDR3 is CASSLAGLAGGETQYF. The CDR3 nucleotides read TGTGCCAGCAGCTTAGCCGGACTAGCGGGGGGAGAGACCCAGTACTTC.